This passage covers 9 T cell receptor beta chains from one sample sequenced in a study of T cell repertoires in cytomegalovirus infection. Antigen specificity for these receptors is unknown. In TCRdb, the reads were re-called with MiXCR into one record per CDR3 protein. The table records roughly 500,000 distinct CDR3 sequences, about 44% of them present only once. The sequencing used cultured PBMCs, collected from culture after CMV antigen stimulation. These receptors originate from a human donor in good health (CMV status not recorded). Some clones in this sample may be carry-over from other donors' samples.

This clonotype was observed once. In DNA form, the CDR3 reads TGTGCCAGCAGTTACTTTGGGACAGGGAAAGGCTACACCTTC. The encoded protein is CASSYFGTGKGYTF. This chain connects TRBV6-8 to TRBJ1-2; 9 bases match TRBD1. The CDR3 totals 14 residues. The germline gives CDR1 MNHGY, CDR2 SAAAGT. Unmatched junction bases numbered 5, after V lost 1 base and J lost 8 bases.

J is TRBJ2-1 and V is TRBV4-3; 7 nucleotides agree with TRBD2. The germline V gene encodes CDR1 LGHNA and CDR2 YSLEER. Trimming cost V 1 base and J 2 bases; bases outside gene matches: 5. The CDR3 has 16 amino acids. CDR3 sequence reads: CASSQVSGTPYNEQFF. The CDR3 region has the DNA TGCGCCAGCAGCCAAGTCAGCGGGACCCCCTACAATGAGCAGTTCTTC.

This clonotype turned up a few times. This chain connects TRBV7-2 to TRBJ2-2; D gene uncertain. V lost 2 bases to trimming and J lost 6 bases, with 10 bases between them. This CDR3 is built from 14 residues. Germline CDR1 is SGHTA and CDR2 is FQGNSA. In nucleotides, the CDR3 is TGTGCCAGCAGCTTACGCAGTCCGGCCGGGGAGCTGTTTTTT. Translating gives CASSLRSPAGELFF.

The chain carries TRBV6-2 or TRBV6-3 and TRBJ2-4; possibly TRBD1 for D (5 bases). The CDR3 spans 16 residues. Trimming left V 5 bases short and J 2 bases short, with 16 bases between. CDR1 and CDR2 from the germline V gene are MNHEY and SVGEGT. The DNA for the CDR3 is TGTGCCAGCAGTCTACCGACCGACAGACCCAAAAACATTCAGTACTTC. Amino acid sequence: CASSLPTDRPKNIQYF.

V usage is TRBV4-2 and J usage is TRBJ2-3; 9 nucleotides match TRBD2. The germline gives CDR1 LGHNA, CDR2 YNFKEQ. The CDR3 is made up of 15 amino acids. The V segment lost 4 bases and the J segment 2 bases; nucleotides outside the gene matches: 4. CDR3 sequence: CASSRTSENTDTQYF. The CDR3 bases are TGTGCCAGCAGCCGGACTAGCGAAAACACAGATACGCAGTATTTT.

This clonotype was observed a few times. The gene calls are TRBV28 and TRBJ2-7; maybe TRBD1 (6 bases). V was shortened by 6 bases and J by 3 bases, with 12 bases between the two germline ends. The CDR3 runs 13 residues. Germline V lookup: CDR1 MDHEN, CDR2 SYDVKM. CDR3 amino acids: CASRFGQNYEQYF. The CDR3 region has the DNA TGTGCCAGCAGATTCGGACAGAACTACGAGCAGTACTTC.

This rearrangement joins TRBV20-1 to TRBJ1-5; D not certain. Trimming stripped 3 bases from V and 6 bases from J, with 12 bases between. Per germline, CDR1 DFQATT and CDR2 SNEGSKA (reference sequence). The CDR3 spans 13 residues. The CDR3 region is CSASYSGAQPQHF. The DNA of the CDR3 is TGCAGTGCTAGTTACTCGGGAGCTCAGCCCCAGCATTTT.

V usage is TRBV6-1 and J usage is TRBJ2-7; 8 bases are shared with TRBD2. V dropped 7 bases and J dropped 4; count of bases not matched to a gene: 6. Germline V lookup: CDR1 MNHNS, CDR2 SASEGT. CDR3 length: 13 amino acids. CDR3 amino acids: CASKERERYEQYF. The CDR3, as DNA: TGTGCCAGCAAAGAGCGGGAGAGGTACGAGCAGTACTTC.

This clonotype was detected a few times. This chain's CDR3 is CASSDVAPVYMNTEAFF. The CDR3 nucleotides are TGTGCCAGCAGTGACGTGGCGCCCGTCTACATGAACACTGAAGCTTTCTTT. The rearrangement uses TRBV6-1 and TRBJ1-1; D remains unclear. Germline V gene sequence: CDR1 MNHNS, CDR2 SASEGT. The CDR3 consists of 17 residues. Trimming pared 3 bases from V and 0 bases from J, leaving 17 bases between.